The clone carrying this T cell receptor beta chain showed up just once. The table came from immunoSEQ multiplex PCR; TCRdb's copy has only in-frame clones and leaves some out. The table lists around 80,000 clones, around 94% of them singletons. This sample is drawn from a study of T cell changes during pregnancy in multiple sclerosis. CDR3 length: 15 amino acids. Trimming removed 1 base at V and 4 bases at J, with 13 bases between. Germline loops: CDR1 MNHEY, CDR2 SVGAGI. The chain recombines TRBV6-5 with TRBJ1-2; D might be TRBD1 (6 bases). The source is a female donor in good health, enrolled as a control in a pregnancy study. This specimen was peripheral blood, taken in the second trimester of pregnancy. CDR3 amino acids: CASSYLEGGAYGYTF. The CDR3 nucleotides read TGTGCCAGCAGTTACTTGGAGGGGGGGGCCTATGGCTACACCTTC.